This T cell receptor beta chain was sequenced for a study of tumor-infiltrating lymphocytes in primary liver carcinoma. CDR1 is MGHRA and CDR2 is YSYEKL in the germline V gene. The CDR3 spans 18 residues. In addition to blood RNA drawn from unsorted whole blood, germline DNA was extracted. A primer matching the constant region was used to make TCR beta cDNA from about 500 ng of total RNA. Sequencing libraries for TCR beta derived from three nested multiplex PCR rounds that used slightly modified ARM-PCR. Each of the first two PCR rounds ran 9 to 11 cycles with TRBV1-TRBV30 forward and C-beta reverse primers. TCRdb independently ran MiXCR on the multiplex PCR reads; one entry per CDR3 protein. Among about 200,000 distinct CDR3 sequences listed, 65% were seen once. Details on this clonotype: The junction does not match germline at one end; this may be a read error.

The chain recombines TRBV4-1 with TRBJ2-6; either TRBD1 or TRBD2 may fit D (5 bases each). The sequencing input was peripheral blood. The sequence was collected from an older woman with primary liver carcinoma and hepatitis B virus infection. In DNA, the CDR3 is TGCGCCAACAGCCAAGACGAGACAGAGGGCGGAAGGGCCAACGTCCTGACTTTC. Encoded protein: CANSQDETEGGRANVLTF.